This TCR beta chain was identified during a study of cytomegalovirus exposure and HLA in healthy donors. Study outcomes and limitations: An ancestry cluster, one associated with Asian ancestry, reportedly showed fewer N-insertions than the 666-donor mean in a later analysis. A few CMV-associated chains proved CMV antigen-specific in vitro. In a later analysis, TCR association rates varied by HLA locus: DRB1 most, HLA-C fewest.

The CDR3 totals 15 residues. Trimming left V 3 bases short and J 0 bases short, with 9 bases between. Germline assignment: CDR1 WNHNN and CDR2 SYGVQD (reference sequence). Primers included in the PCR were 60 Vbeta and 13 Jbeta primers. The protocol was immunoSEQ multiplex PCR, while the TCRdb copy is restricted to in-frame clones and leaves out a portion. The sample contains about 140,000 clones, approximately 85% of which appear only once. With respect to this clone: Its cognate antigen is unknown.

This sequence joins TRBV10-1 and TRBJ2-4; perhaps TRBD1 as D (6 bases). The receptor was isolated from a woman aged 40 to 50 in good health and CMV-seronegative. The source material was PBMCs. The CDR3 sequence: CASSDGQLAKNIQYF. CDR3 nucleotide sequence: TGCGCCAGCAGTGATGGACAGTTAGCCAAAAACATTCAGTACTTC.